Listed here are 8 T cell receptor beta chains from one sample, sequenced in a study of blood T cell repertoires in COVID-19. Sequenced by immunoSEQ multiplex PCR; TCRdb stores in-frame clones only, minus some. This table has about 120,000 clones, approximately 87% appearing once. Sample: peripheral blood. The receptors come from a woman aged 70-85 years with acute or convalescent COVID-19.

This clone was detected a few times. The junction departs from the called germline gene at one end, perhaps through a read error. The chain employs TRBV28 and TRBJ1-5, with TRBD1 as a possible D gene (6 bases). This CDR3 spans 13 amino acids. Germline V gene lookup returns CDR1 MDHEN and CDR2 SYDVKM. The CDR3 spells CASSLLQGQAQHF. Written as DNA, the CDR3 is TGTGCCAGCAGTCTACTACAGGGTCAGGCCCAGCATTTT.

The chain joins TRBV13 to TRBJ2-7; TRBD2 matches 9 bases. There are 15 residues in the CDR3. CDR1 is PRHDT, CDR2 FYEKMQ, per germline (reference sequence). V gave up 2 bases and J gave up 5 bases; unmatched junction bases: 7. The CDR3 loop is CASSLWRGGSDEQYF. CDR3 nucleotides: TGTGCCAGCAGCTTATGGCGGGGGGGGTCTGACGAGCAGTACTTC.

This chain joins TRBV7-3 and TRBJ1-1; 7 bases are a match to TRBD1. The CDR3 has 14 amino acids. The trim removed 3 bases at V and 4 bases at J, leaving 5 bases unmatched. Per germline, CDR1 SGHTA and CDR2 FQGTGA. As DNA, the CDR3 is TGTGCCAGCAGCTTGTATGGGGACAGCACTGAAGCTTTCTTT. Amino acid sequence: CASSLYGDSTEAFF.

The chain uses TRBV5-4 and TRBJ2-7, with D possibly matching TRBD1 (6 bases). The V gene lost 0 bases and the J gene lost 2 bases, with 12 bases spanning the gap. CDR1 is SGHNT and CDR2 is YYREEE in the germline V gene (reference sequence). The CDR3 is made up of 15 amino acids. This CDR3 reads CASSLETGIAYEQYF. In nucleotides, the CDR3 is TGTGCCAGCAGCTTGGAAACAGGGATCGCCTACGAGCAGTACTTC.

As to this clone: One junction end disagrees with the germline gene, perhaps due to a read error. This chain joins TRBV7-3 and TRBJ2-7, with D possibly TRBD1 on 6 matching bases. From germline, CDR1 is SGHTA and CDR2 FQGTGA. This CDR3 has 14 amino acids. The CDR3 here is CASSLTNRQETVYF. In nucleotides, the CDR3 is TGTGCCAGCAGCCTAACAAACCGACAGGAAACGGTGTACTTC. The full variable domain, completed using reference TRBV7-3 and TRBJ2-7, is GAGVSQTPSNKVTEKGKYVELRCDPISGHTALYWYRQSLGQGPEFLIYFQGTGAADDSGLPNDRFFAVRPEGSVSTLKIQRTERGDSAVYLCASSLTNRQETVYFGPGTRLTVT.

This clone was recorded once. The chain uses TRBV6-5 and TRBJ2-7; D remains ambiguous. Germline CDR1 MNHEY, CDR2 SVGAGI. The CDR3 has 14 amino acids. Trimming took off 3 bases at V and 6 bases at J, with 15 bases between the two ends. The DNA for the CDR3 is TGTGCCAGCAGTTATTCAAGGCCCTCGGGCGAGCAGTACTTC. Amino acid sequence: CASSYSRPSGEQYF.

The V gene is TRBV11-3, the J gene TRBJ2-5, with 9 bases identical to TRBD1. Unmatched junction bases numbered 5, after V lost 5 bases and J lost 4 bases. The CDR3 contains 14 residues. The germline CDR1 and CDR2 sequences are SGHNT and YENEEA. CDR3 DNA sequence: TGTGCCAGCAGCGGGGACAGGGTGTCAGAGACCCAGTACTTC. Translated: CASSGDRVSETQYF.

The V gene is TRBV10-3, the J gene TRBJ1-2, with 8 bases matching TRBD1. The CDR3 has 16 amino acids. Per the germline V gene, CDR1 is ENHRY and CDR2 is SYGVKD. Trimming removed 6 bases from V and 8 bases from J; junction bases left unmatched: 17. This chain's CDR3 is CAIRKGITGGAIGYTF. The CDR3 bases are TGTGCCATCAGGAAGGGGATCACAGGGGGGGCTATCGGCTACACCTTC.